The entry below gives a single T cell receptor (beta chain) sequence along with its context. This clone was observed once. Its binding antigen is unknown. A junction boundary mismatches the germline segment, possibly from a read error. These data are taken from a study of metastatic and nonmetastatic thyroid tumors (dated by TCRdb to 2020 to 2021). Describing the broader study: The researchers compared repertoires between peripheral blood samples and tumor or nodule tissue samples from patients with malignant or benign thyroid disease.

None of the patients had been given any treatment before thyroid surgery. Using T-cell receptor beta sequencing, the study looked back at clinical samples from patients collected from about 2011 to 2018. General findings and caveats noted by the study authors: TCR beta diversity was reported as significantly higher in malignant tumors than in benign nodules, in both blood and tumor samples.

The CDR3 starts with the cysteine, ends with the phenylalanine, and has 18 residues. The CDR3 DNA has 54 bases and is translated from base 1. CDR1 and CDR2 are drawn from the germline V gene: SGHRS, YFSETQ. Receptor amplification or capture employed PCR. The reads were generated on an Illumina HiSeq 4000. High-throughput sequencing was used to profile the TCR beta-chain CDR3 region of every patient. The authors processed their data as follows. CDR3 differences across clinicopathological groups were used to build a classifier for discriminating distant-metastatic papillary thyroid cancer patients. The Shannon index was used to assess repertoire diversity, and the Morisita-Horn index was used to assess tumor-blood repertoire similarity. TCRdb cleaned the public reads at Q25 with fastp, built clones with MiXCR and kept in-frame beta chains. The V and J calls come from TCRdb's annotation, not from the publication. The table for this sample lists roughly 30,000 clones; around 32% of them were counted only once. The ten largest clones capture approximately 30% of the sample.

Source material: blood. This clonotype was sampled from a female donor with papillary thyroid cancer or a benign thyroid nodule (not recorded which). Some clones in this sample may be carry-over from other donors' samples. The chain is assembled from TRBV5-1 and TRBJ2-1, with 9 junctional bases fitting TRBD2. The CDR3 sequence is CDSRLVPQVTSGRAQSVF. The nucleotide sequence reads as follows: TGCGACAGCAGATTGGTACCCCAGGTGACTAGCGGTAGGGCCCAGAGCGTCTTC.